Given below is one TCR beta chain in context. The antigen this receptor binds is unknown. The record has no base qualities; no much larger clone is one base away. This entry is derived from a study of shared clonotypes between healthy human individuals (dated by TCRdb to about 2020). About the study as a whole: The cohort included three men and two women between 18 and 49 years of age. For each donor, CD4 naive and CD4 memory were each given three plates, CD8 naive was given two plates, and CD8 memory was given one plate. The study deeply sequenced blood TCR repertoires of about 5 healthy adults to estimate repertoire size and the extent of clonotype sharing between individuals. To increase sequencing depth and limit assay-specific biases, different laboratories used diverse techniques to prepare libraries and sequence TCR repertoires. Between about 0.8 and 9.5 billion PBMCs per donor were obtained by leukapheresis. The paper as a whole reports these results and caveats: Sampling was restricted to blood, and TCR repertoires in tissues likely differ from the TCR repertoires found in blood. Even with the large sequencing depth, rarefaction of the sorted-subset datasets indicated that sequencing was incomplete. Pairwise subsampling indicated that sequencing depth was expected to affect the degree of clonotype sharing among donors. Clonotypes shared by all four sorted-subset donors showed higher generation probabilities than non-shared clonotypes. Because the study included a small number of donors, the genetic and exposure-history diversity represented was limited. Naive subsets generally had larger estimated clonotype richness than memory subsets did. When a handful of donors were compared, the shared fraction of clonotypes was about 5.4% for naive CD4, 3% to 4% for naive CD8, 2.3% for memory CD4, and 0.3% to 0.5% for memory CD8.

Reading the germline V gene (reference sequence) gives CDR1 MNHEY and CDR2 SMNVEV. Measured from the cysteine to the phenylalanine, the CDR3 is 13 residues long. The CDR3 DNA has 39 bases and is translated from base 1. Ends trimmed: V by 6 bases, J by 9 bases; bases unmatched to a gene: 3. Using the deep immunoSEQ assay, TCR CDR3 regions were amplified from genomic DNA by multiplex PCR. For each cell subset, the extracted genomic DNA was distributed evenly across all wells of several immunoSEQ 96-well plates, and each plate served as one replicate. For sorted subsets, roughly 200 ng of genomic DNA, equivalent to roughly 33,000 T cell genomes, went into each replicate PCR. The purified libraries were quantified using a Qubit 3.0 fluorometer, sized with a Bioanalyzer 2100, and then quantified again using the KAPA Library Quantification kit. Each immunoSEQ 96-well plate was sequenced on its own single-read 150-cycle Illumina NextSeq 550 flow cell. Concerning the study's data processing: The immunoSEQ output contained only junctional sequences without quality scores, so filtering could not match that applied to full-length reads. Sequences were annotated with PyIR, a Python wrapper for IgBLAST v1.9, and V/J genes and CDR3 were assigned using IMGT germline references. Reads were removed for weak V/J assignments (E-value above 1e-6), missing CDR3, stop codons, out-of-frame junctions, or ambiguous translated residues. V3J clonotypes were defined as sequences sharing an identical inferred V gene, J gene, and CDR3 amino acid sequence. The percentage overlap between two repertoires was calculated by dividing the number of shared unique clonotypes by the size of the smaller repertoire. Three approaches were used to assess repertoire richness: RTK rarefaction, the Chao1 estimator, and Recon v2.1 estimates of unobserved clonotypes. OLGA was used to compute generation probabilities for all TCRbeta clonotypes that the gDNA method yielded from a handful of donors. Entries here come from immuneACCESS through TCRdb and include only in-frame sequences with V and J called. Some clones fail to appear in such tables; in the studies checked, an unresolved V gene covers under half of the shortfall, and the cause of the remainder is unknown. D and trimming come from the DNA, and the V and J calls and clone size come from that table. The sample records some 1.5 million clones, 95% to 99% of which are singletons. The ten biggest clones cover approximately 0.45% of the sample.

The donors were healthy, HIV-negative adults with no recently reported acute infections or vaccinations. Every donor was a Caucasian adult living in Nashville, Tennessee, USA. CD4+ T cells were enriched by magnetic negative selection; naive cells were then positively selected on CD45RA, and the negative fraction formed the memory subset. After blood collection by leukapheresis, PBMCs were isolated using Ficoll-Histopaque density gradient centrifugation and then cryopreserved in the vapor phase of liquid nitrogen. Analytical flow cytometry was used to check the purity and quantity of each magnetically sorted T cell population. Genomic DNA was isolated from every sorted fraction and measured by UV absorbance on a Nanodrop 2000c.

The chain is made from TRBV27 and TRBJ2-1; 12 nucleotides in the junction match TRBD2. The source material was naive CD4+ T cells sorted from blood. What this sample's cell subset or site label stands for: CD45RA+ positively selected. This sequence was found in a man aged 25-45 years in good health. The CDR3 protein: CASRLAGGGEQFF. The sequenced DNA is TGTGCCAGCAGACTAGCGGGAGGCGGTGAGCAGTTCTTC.